A selection of T cell receptor beta chains follows, all from one sample in a study of T cells after posttransplantation cyclophosphamide. TCRdb keeps only in-frame clones here, not all; method: immunoSEQ multiplex PCR. The table lists almost 35,000 clones, with no singletons. Material for sequencing was PBMCs. Receptors originate from a woman between 45 and 60 years old in good health and a related stem cell transplant donor. Both conserved end residues are trimmed from each CDR3.

j_call: TRBJ2-7; v_call: TRBV6-5; cdr3_aa: ATGRSSGRYEQY
j_call: TRBJ2-7; v_call: TRBV6-5; cdr3_aa: ASGAGGKQY
j_call: TRBJ2-5; v_call: TRBV19; cdr3_aa: ASRAPRGETQY
j_call: TRBJ2-1; v_call: TRBV10-3; cdr3_aa: AISSGTSGRKGSSYNEQF
j_call: TRBJ1-5; v_call: TRBV25-1; cdr3_aa: ASSESRGGNQPQH
j_call: TRBJ2-1; v_call: TRBV2; cdr3_aa: ASSDGFQGGAEQF
j_call: TRBJ2-1; v_call: TRBV2; cdr3_aa: ASLGLAGGPSYNEQF
j_call: TRBJ1-4; v_call: TRBV5-6; cdr3_aa: ASSHETGGSKGEKLF
j_call: TRBJ1-1; v_call: TRBV7-6; cdr3_aa: ASSLLVRGGVNTEAF
j_call: TRBJ2-3; v_call: TRBV5-1; cdr3_aa: ASSWGQGLTDTQY
j_call: TRBJ2-7; v_call: TRBV7-8; cdr3_aa: ASSLGMMAVGGQEQY
j_call: TRBJ1-1; v_call: TRBV19; cdr3_aa: ASWGLSNTEAF
j_call: TRBJ2-2; v_call: TRBV4-3; cdr3_aa: ASSQTFGTSGIGGELF
j_call: TRBJ2-1; v_call: TRBV4-3; cdr3_aa: ASSREVAGGGGNEQF
j_call: TRBJ1-5; v_call: TRBV19; cdr3_aa: ASSTLGGWSNQPQH
j_call: TRBJ2-3; v_call: TRBV15; cdr3_aa: ATSREGVTTDTQY
j_call: TRBJ1-1; v_call: TRBV7-3; cdr3_aa: ASSPSGGGTEAF
j_call: TRBJ2-5; v_call: TRBV6-6; cdr3_aa: ASSSASGSTSQTQY
j_call: TRBJ1-2; v_call: TRBV12-3/TRBV12-4; cdr3_aa: ASLRGYGYT
j_call: TRBJ2-4; v_call: TRBV4-1; cdr3_aa: ASSPLASGPGAKNIQY
j_call: TRBJ2-3; v_call: TRBV5-1; cdr3_aa: ASSSRLADTDTQY
j_call: TRBJ2-1; v_call: TRBV5-4; cdr3_aa: ASSLAVAGGPRAEQF
j_call: TRBJ1-5; v_call: TRBV27; cdr3_aa: ASSIPAGGSNQPQH
j_call: TRBJ2-7; v_call: TRBV11-2; cdr3_aa: ASSLDSSEQY
j_call: TRBJ1-2; v_call: TRBV5-1; cdr3_aa: ASAPSGTDYGYT
j_call: TRBJ2-7; v_call: TRBV15; cdr3_aa: ATSRDQGTYYSYEQY
j_call: TRBJ1-1; v_call: TRBV12-3/TRBV12-4; cdr3_aa: ASSFGALRQAF
j_call: TRBJ2-1; v_call: TRBV6-2/TRBV6-3; cdr3_aa: ASSYIAPGTGANEQF
j_call: TRBJ1-1; v_call: TRBV2; cdr3_aa: ASSHPGQKTEAF
j_call: TRBJ2-7; v_call: TRBV5-1; cdr3_aa: ASSLGFSGSGEQY
j_call: TRBJ2-5; v_call: TRBV6-1; cdr3_aa: ASFGRETQY
j_call: TRBJ1-4; v_call: TRBV25-1; cdr3_aa: ASGPATNEKLF
j_call: TRBJ2-1; v_call: TRBV6-1; cdr3_aa: ATTDTGGAANEQF
j_call: TRBJ2-5; v_call: TRBV7-6; cdr3_aa: ASSTRLAGVGETQY
j_call: TRBJ2-5; v_call: TRBV2; cdr3_aa: ASSGQLRETQY
j_call: TRBJ2-1; v_call: TRBV11-3; cdr3_aa: ASSFVSGSNEQF
j_call: TRBJ2-3; v_call: TRBV7-3; cdr3_aa: ASSLSTSGSADTQY
j_call: TRBJ1-2; v_call: TRBV6-6; cdr3_aa: ASSPGQGSGYT
j_call: TRBJ2-1; v_call: TRBV24-1; cdr3_aa: ATSAFSSYNEQF
j_call: TRBJ2-3; v_call: TRBV18; cdr3_aa: ASSARLTADTQY
j_call: TRBJ2-6; v_call: TRBV4-1; cdr3_aa: ASSGDPDSSNVLSGANVLT
j_call: TRBJ2-1; v_call: TRBV19; cdr3_aa: ASSSPPGQGLVRNEQF
j_call: TRBJ2-1; v_call: TRBV5-1; cdr3_aa: ASSLGIETAYNEQF
j_call: TRBJ1-5; v_call: TRBV5-6; cdr3_aa: ASSYGTGSKH
j_call: TRBJ1-2; v_call: TRBV12-3/TRBV12-4; cdr3_aa: ASSLGWQGVGGYT
j_call: TRBJ1-2; v_call: TRBV29-1; cdr3_aa: SGTGEDYGYT